The clone carrying this T cell receptor beta chain has more than one count but fewer than ten. Its specificity is not known. These data are taken from a study of CD8 T cells in ankylosing spondylitis. The study's findings and limits: Significantly higher representation of disease-linked clones was reported for matched ankylosing spondylitis synovial fluid. Ankylosing spondylitis blood appeared to carry a characteristic TCR beta motif of roughly eight highly homologous variants.

Libraries of TCR beta came from quantitative 5'-RACE with molecular barcodes. TCRdb re-called the 5' RACE reads with MiXCR, one entry per CDR3 protein. The sample comprises 670,000 or so distinct CDR3 sequences, 15% to 20% of which are singletons, and about 20% rests with the top ten. The CDR3 is 16 amino acids. V gave up 5 bases and J gave up 0 bases; unmatched junction bases: 8. Germline-derived CDR1 and CDR2 are MNHEY and SMNVEV (reference sequence). Sample: blood, either unsorted or a sorted T cell fraction (not recorded which). The clonotype comes from a male donor with ankylosing spondylitis. The J gene is TRBJ1-2, the V gene TRBV27, with 8 bases fitting TRBD1. The CDR3, as DNA: TGTGCCAGCAGTCTACGACAGGGGCCCTCTAACTATGGCTACACCTTC. Its protein product is CASSLRQGPSNYGYTF.